This entry describes one T cell receptor (beta chain). Its specificity is unknown. These data originate in a study of vaccination and CD4 T cells after COVID-19. The CDR3 totals 18 residues. The germline gives CDR1 SGHVS, CDR2 FQNEAQ. V lost 2 bases to trimming and J lost 3 bases, with 17 bases between them. Cultured CD4+ T cells had their DNA profiled by the Oncomine TCR Beta short-read assay. Genomic DNA from cultured CD4+ T cells was extracted. MiXCR was run by TCRdb on the PCR reads, yielding one entry per CDR3 protein. The sample has 8,800 or so distinct CDR3 sequences, about 32% seen once; the top ten hold more than 25%. As for treatment: roughly nine-day PBMC culture with coronavirus spike peptide pools or control peptides (ViraFEST assay). Every well contained approximately 2 million PBMCs, which were grown with approximately 9.5 IU/ml IL-2 and around 9.5 ug/ml peptide pools. Following a culture period (roughly ten days), negative selection was used to isolate CD4+ T cells.

The chain recombines TRBV7-8 with TRBJ1-6; D unresolved. This receptor was obtained from a human donor with COVID-19. The source material was cultured CD4+ T cells from blood. The CDR3 DNA reads TGTGCCAGCAGCTTAAACAGAAAGCCGAACATCTATAATTCACCCCTCCACTTT. Translating gives CASSLNRKPNIYNSPLHF.